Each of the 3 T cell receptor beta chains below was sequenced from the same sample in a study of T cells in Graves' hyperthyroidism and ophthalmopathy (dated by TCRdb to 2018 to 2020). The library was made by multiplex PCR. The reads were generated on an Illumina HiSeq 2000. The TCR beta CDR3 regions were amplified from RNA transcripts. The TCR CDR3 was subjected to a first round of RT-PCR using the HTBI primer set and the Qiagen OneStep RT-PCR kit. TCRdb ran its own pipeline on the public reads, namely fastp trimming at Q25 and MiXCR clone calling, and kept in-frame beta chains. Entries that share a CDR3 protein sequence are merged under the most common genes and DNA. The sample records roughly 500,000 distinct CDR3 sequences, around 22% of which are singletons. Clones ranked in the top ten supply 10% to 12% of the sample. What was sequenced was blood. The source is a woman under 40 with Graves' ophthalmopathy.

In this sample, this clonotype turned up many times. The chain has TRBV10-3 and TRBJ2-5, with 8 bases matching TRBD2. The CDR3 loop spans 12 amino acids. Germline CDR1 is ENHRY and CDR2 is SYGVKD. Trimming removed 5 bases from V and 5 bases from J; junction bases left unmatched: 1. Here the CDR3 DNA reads TGTGCCATCAGTCGGGGGGGGGAGACCCAGTACTTC. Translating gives CAISRGGETQYF.

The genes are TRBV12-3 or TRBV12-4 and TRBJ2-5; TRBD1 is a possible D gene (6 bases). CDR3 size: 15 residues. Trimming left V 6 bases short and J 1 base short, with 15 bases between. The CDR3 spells CASSRQVGIQETQYF. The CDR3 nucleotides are TGTGCCAGCAGCCGACAGGTGGGGATCCAAGAGACCCAGTACTTC.

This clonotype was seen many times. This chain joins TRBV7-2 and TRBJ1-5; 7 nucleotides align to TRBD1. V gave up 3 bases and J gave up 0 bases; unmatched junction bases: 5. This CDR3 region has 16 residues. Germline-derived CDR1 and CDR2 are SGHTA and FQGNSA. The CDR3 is CASSFTGVRSNQPQHF. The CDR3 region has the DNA TGTGCCAGCAGCTTTACAGGGGTTCGTAGCAATCAGCCCCAGCATTTT.